This entry features one TCR beta chain sequence. Trimming removed 1 base at V and 4 bases at J, with 8 bases between. The germline gives CDR1 SGHTA, CDR2 FQGNSA. There are 14 residues in the CDR3. The data stem from a study of blood T cell repertoires in COVID-19. Study context: Some COVID-19 samples were acute and others convalescent; all came from the United States, Italy and Spain. Sample material is recorded as cDNA or gDNA derived from T cells, B-cell-depleted T cells, or PBMCs.

In the authors' workflow: Estimated nucleated cell counts came from reference gene primer amplification. Only in-frame clones appear in the TCRdb table, and some are missing; sequencing was by immunoSEQ multiplex PCR. D and trimming were read from the DNA, whereas the V and J calls and clone size are those reported in that table. The sample lists some 170,000 clones; approximately 79% were seen once. This sequence was found in an elderly woman with acute or convalescent COVID-19. The chain joins TRBV7-2 to TRBJ1-5; the D is unclear. The source material was peripheral blood. CDR3 amino acids: CASSLVGANQPQHF. The CDR3 nucleotides read TGTGCCAGCAGCTTAGTGGGAGCGAATCAGCCCCAGCATTTT.